The present TCR beta chain was sequenced within a study of blood T cell repertoires in COVID-19. The wider study: The United States, Italy and Spain provided the acute and convalescent COVID-19 samples.

In this sample, this clone turned up once. The protocol was immunoSEQ multiplex PCR, while the TCRdb copy is restricted to in-frame clones and leaves out a portion. The sample yields 200,000 to 300,000 clones, 88% seen once. The V gene's germline CDR1 is SGHTA and CDR2 FQGNSA. The CDR3 extends over 13 amino acids. V lost 5 bases, J lost 7 bases, and 9 bases lay in between. Material: peripheral blood. The source of this sequence is a woman between 35 and 50 years old who had recovered from COVID-19. The V call is TRBV7-2, the J call TRBJ1-6; D is ambiguous. The CDR3 spells CASSQTTNSPLHF. The CDR3 nucleotides are TGTGCCAGCAGCCAAACTACCAATTCACCCCTCCACTTT.